The rows below give T cell receptor beta chains drawn from one sample of a study of CD8 T cells in Susac syndrome. TCRdb redid the calling of the immunoSEQ multiplex PCR reads with MiXCR, one entry per CDR3 protein. The data show about 210,000 distinct CDR3 sequences, around 93% seen once. Material: CD4+ T cells from PBMCs. The receptor source for this set is a human donor with Susac syndrome. Each CDR3 is given with its conserved first and last residue. A D gene is named only where the DNA matches it firmly. Size values are once, few and many counts, or a class for expanded clones, and some rows have none.

>.|.|TRBV2|TRBJ2-2
TGTGCCAGCAGGCAGGACTTGGGCACCGGGGAGCTGTTTTTT
CASRQDLGTGELFF
>TRBD2|.|TRBV5-1|TRBJ2-2
TGCGCCAGCAGCGTGACTAGCGGTGACACCGGGGAGCTGTTTTTT
CASSVTSGDTGELFF
>TRBD1|.|TRBV6-1|TRBJ1-6
TGTGCCAGCAGGCGGGACAGGCGAAACACCGATTCACCCCTCCACTTT
CASRRDRRNTDSPLHF
>TRBD2|.|TRBV6-5|TRBJ2-7
TGTGCCAGCAGTTACTCGTTCCGGGGGGACGAGCAGTACTTC
CASSYSFRGDEQYF
>.|.|TRBV14|TRBJ2-5
TGTGCCAGCAGCCAATTTGAAGAGACCCAGTACTTC
CASSQFEETQYF
>.|.|TRBV5-1|TRBJ1-3
TGCGCCAGCAGCGGCGACACACTCGGAAACACCATATATTTT
CASSGDTLGNTIYF
>.|once|TRBV5-4|TRBJ2-3
TGTGCCAGCAGCTCCGACGATGAAGATACGCAGTATTTT
CASSSDDEDTQYF
>TRBD1|.|TRBV10-3|TRBJ2-7
TGTGCCATCATGGGGACAGGCTCCGAGCAGTACTTC
CAIMGTGSEQYF
>.|.|TRBV7-8|TRBJ1-4
TGTGCCAGCAGCATGGGGAGCACGAGAGCAACTAATGAAAAACTGTTTTTT
CASSMGSTRATNEKLFF
>TRBD1|.|TRBV29-1|TRBJ1-1
TGCAGCTCCTCACAGGGCACAGGGGGCCTGGGCACTGAAGCTTTCTTT
CSSSQGTGGLGTEAFF
>.|.|TRBV7-2|TRBJ2-7
TGTGCCAGCAGCTTAGGCCGAACTTACTACGAGCAGTACTTC
CASSLGRTYYEQYF
>.|.|TRBV6-5|TRBJ2-7
TGTGCCAGCAGTTACAACCGCTACGAGCAGTACTTC
CASSYNRYEQYF
>.|.|TRBV20-1|TRBJ1-6
TGCAGTGCCCCCCCCCGCGGCGGGGGCGTCTATAATTCACCCCTCCACTTT
CSAPPRGGGVYNSPLHF
>TRBD2|few|TRBV29-1|TRBJ2-5
TGCAGCGTTGATCTAGCGGGGGGGAGGACGCAGTACTTC
CSVDLAGGRTQYF
>.|.|TRBV20-1|TRBJ2-1
TGCAGTGCGGAAAGAAGTAATGAGCAGTTCTTC
CSAERSNEQFF
>TRBD1|.|TRBV6-5|TRBJ2-7
TGTGCCAGCAGTTCCAGGACAGGGGTCGAACTCTACGAGCAGTACTTC
CASSSRTGVELYEQYF
>TRBD2|.|TRBV12-3/TRBV12-4|TRBJ2-7
TGTGCCAGCAGCCGCAGCGGGGGGAGCTCCTACGAGCAGTACTTC
CASSRSGGSSYEQYF
>.|.|TRBV7-3|TRBJ2-1
TGTGCCAGCAGACCAGCGGCGAGCTCCTACAATGAGCAGTTCTTC
CASRPAASSYNEQFF
>TRBD1|.|TRBV5-4|TRBJ1-1
TGTGCCAGCAGCTTGGAACAGGGGGAAGGGGAAGCTTTCTTT
CASSLEQGEGEAFF
>.|.|TRBV4-3|TRBJ1-1
TGCGCCAGCAGCCAAGATCTGGGGGGGCCAAATAGGAACACTGAAGCTTTCTTT
CASSQDLGGPNRNTEAFF
>.|.|TRBV6-5|TRBJ1-4
TGTGCCAGCTCGAGGGGGGCAACTAATGAAAAACTGTTTTTT
CASSRGATNEKLFF
>.|.|TRBV30|TRBJ1-2
TGTGCCTGGAGTCGTATGGGCAGCGCCTATGGCTACACCTTC
CAWSRMGSAYGYTF
>.|.|TRBV4-2|TRBJ1-2
TGTGCCAGCAGCCAAGCATCAAAGGGCTATGGCTACACCTTC
CASSQASKGYGYTF
>.|.|TRBV28|TRBJ2-3
TGTGCCAGCGAAAGTAGGGTGACTCGGGATACGCAGTATTTT
CASESRVTRDTQYF
>TRBD2|once|TRBV10-3|TRBJ2-2
TGTGCCATCAGGCCGACTAGCGGGGGAATGAGCGGGGAGCTGTTTTTT
CAIRPTSGGMSGELFF
>.|.|TRBV29-1|TRBJ1-1
TGCAGCGCTGAACGCCATCTGAACACTGAAGCTTTCTTT
CSAERHLNTEAFF
>TRBD2|.|TRBV9|TRBJ2-3
TGTGCCAGCAGCCCTTTAGCGGGGGGGCTTACAGATACGCAGTATTTT
CASSPLAGGLTDTQYF
>TRBD1|.|TRBV19|TRBJ1-5
TGTGCCAGTAGTATTTTGGACAGGAAAAATCAGCCCCAGCATTTT
CASSILDRKNQPQHF
>.|once|TRBV5-5|TRBJ2-3
TGTGCCAGCAGCAGTCGGTTGAGCACAGATACGCAGTATTTT
CASSSRLSTDTQYF
>TRBD1|.|TRBV16|TRBJ2-3
TGTGCCAGCAGCACCGGGACAGGGGCAGATACGCAGTATTTT
CASSTGTGADTQYF
>.|.|TRBV3-1|TRBJ2-5
TGTGCCAGCAGCCAAGACCAGGACCAAGAGACCCAGTACTTC
CASSQDQDQETQYF
>.|.|TRBV3-1|TRBJ1-1
TGTGCCAGCAGCGGATCATCAGGGGACGAGAACACTGAAGCTTTCTTT
CASSGSSGDENTEAFF
>.|once|TRBV20-1|TRBJ2-7
TGCAGTGCTGGAGACAGGTTGACTTACGAGCAGTACTTC
CSAGDRLTYEQYF
>.|.|TRBV6-5|TRBJ1-1
TGTGCCAGCACCTCCCAGGGACAAATGAACACTGAAGCTTTCTTT
CASTSQGQMNTEAFF
>.|.|TRBV15|TRBJ2-2
TGTGCCACCAGCAGAACCAATTCCGAGGGTCCCACCGGGGAGCTGTTTTTT
CATSRTNSEGPTGELFF
>TRBD1|.|TRBV29-1|TRBJ1-5
TGCAGCGTATCCGACAGGGGCGGCGGCAATCACCCCCAGCATTTT
CSVSDRGGGNHPQHF
>.|.|TRBV6-5|TRBJ1-1
TGTGAATCGAGGGCGGAGAACACTGAAGCTTTCTTT
CESRAENTEAFF